Listed below are T cell receptor beta chains from one sample, sequenced in a study of cytomegalovirus exposure and HLA in healthy donors. The repertoire was sequenced with immunoSEQ multiplex PCR; TCRdb's copy has only in-frame clones and lacks some. The ten most abundant clones cover about 1% of a sample with about 46,000 clones. The sequenced sample consisted of PBMCs. These receptor sequences come from a woman aged 40 to 50 in good health and CMV-seronegative. Each CDR3 is given with its conserved first and last residue. A D gene is named only where the DNA matches it firmly.

>TRBD2|15|TRBV4-2|TRBJ2-1
CASSQEPLAGVEQFF
TGTGCCAGCAGCCAAGAACCACTAGCGGGAGTCGAGCAGTTCTTC
>NA|14|TRBV9|TRBJ1-1
CASSTRSVNTEAFF
TGTGCCAGCAGCACCCGATCAGTGAACACTGAAGCTTTCTTT
>NA|15|TRBV15|TRBJ2-1
CATSREGQGSNEQFF
TGTGCCACCAGCAGAGAGGGGCAGGGTTCCAATGAGCAGTTCTTC
>NA|15|TRBV4-1|TRBJ2-7
CASSHREKGNYEQYF
TGCGCCAGCAGCCATCGGGAGAAGGGAAACTACGAGCAGTACTTC
>NA|11|TRBV4-3|TRBJ2-7
CARSPFSEQYF
TGCGCCAGAAGCCCTTTTAGCGAGCAGTACTTC
>NA|12|TRBV7-3|TRBJ2-1
CASSLNAGEQFF
TGTGCCAGCAGCTTAAATGCAGGTGAGCAGTTCTTC
>NA|16|TRBV5-5|TRBJ1-5
CASSLGGHFRNQPQHF
TGTGCCAGCAGCTTGGGAGGACACTTCCGAAATCAGCCCCAGCATTTT
>TRBD2|14|TRBV11-2|TRBJ2-5
CASSPGTSGETQYF
TGTGCCAGCAGCCCCGGGACTAGCGGGGAGACCCAGTACTTC
>NA|14|TRBV29-1|TRBJ2-2
CSVGNRKDTGELFF
TGCAGCGTTGGTAACAGGAAAGACACCGGGGAGCTGTTTTTT
>TRBD1|14|TRBV4-2|TRBJ2-2
CASSQTQGAGELFF
TGTGCCAGCAGCCAAACCCAGGGGGCCGGGGAGCTGTTTTTT
>TRBD1|14|TRBV19|TRBJ2-7
CASKWRQGSYEQYF
TGTGCCAGTAAGTGGAGACAGGGATCTTACGAGCAGTACTTC
>NA|13|TRBV30|TRBJ1-1
CAWNTGLNTEAFF
TGTGCCTGGAATACAGGGCTGAACACTGAAGCTTTCTTT
>TRBD2|15|TRBV7-9|TRBJ2-5
CASSSGTREGETQYF
TGTGCCAGCAGCTCGGGGACTAGGGAAGGGGAGACCCAGTACTTC
>NA|16|TRBV25-1|TRBJ2-2
CASSEMDWENTGELFF
TGTGCCAGCAGTGAGATGGACTGGGAAAACACCGGGGAGCTGTTTTTT
>NA|14|TRBV28|TRBJ2-7
CASSLISDDYEQYF
TGTGCCAGCAGTTTAATAAGCGACGACTACGAGCAGTACTTC
>NA|15|TRBV27|TRBJ1-2
CASSSTGGIFYGYTF
TGTGCCAGCAGTTCCACGGGGGGCATATTCTATGGCTACACCTTC
>NA|11|TRBV30|TRBJ2-1
CAWSQADEQFF
TGTGCCTGGAGTCAGGCCGATGAGCAGTTCTTC
>TRBD2|15|TRBV30|TRBJ2-3
CAWSFGSGSIDTQYF
TGTGCCTGGAGTTTCGGTAGCGGGAGTATAGATACGCAGTATTTT
>NA|15|TRBV6-4|TRBJ2-2
CASSDQGGGAGELFF
TGTGCCAGCAGTGACCAGGGAGGAGGCGCCGGGGAGCTGTTTTTT
>TRBD2|16|TRBV9|TRBJ2-1
CASSVSSGSADNEQFF
TGTGCCAGCAGCGTATCTAGCGGGAGTGCCGACAATGAGCAGTTCTTC
>TRBD2|17|TRBV4-1|TRBJ2-1
CASSQGGRSGVYNEQFF
TGCGCCAGCAGCCAAGGCGGCCGGAGCGGGGTTTACAATGAGCAGTTCTTC
>TRBD1|14|TRBV28|TRBJ2-7
CASSLGTGGYEQYF
TGTGCCAGCAGTTTAGGGACAGGGGGCTACGAGCAGTACTTC
>TRBD2|17|TRBV4-1|TRBJ2-1
CASSQVPTSGYGNEQFF
TGCGCCAGCAGCCAAGTACCGACTAGCGGATACGGGAATGAGCAGTTCTTC
>NA|14|TRBV19|TRBJ1-1
CASLRGGGSTEAFF
TGTGCCAGTCTTCGGGGAGGGGGATCCACTGAAGCTTTCTTT
>NA|14|TRBV28|TRBJ1-2
CASSSYDRVYGYTF
TGTGCCAGCAGCTCTTACGACAGAGTCTATGGCTACACCTTC
>NA|16|TRBV18|TRBJ2-3
CASSPIDSGSTDTQYF
TGTGCCAGCTCACCAATAGATTCAGGGAGCACAGATACGCAGTATTTT
>NA|15|TRBV19|TRBJ2-3
CASSIYAVSTDTQYF
TGTGCCAGTAGTATATACGCAGTCAGCACAGATACGCAGTATTTT
>TRBD1|13|TRBV10-3|TRBJ2-7
CAISERDRDEQYF
TGTGCCATCAGTGAAAGAGACAGGGACGAGCAGTACTTC
>TRBD2|17|TRBV11-2|TRBJ2-7
CASSPGMASGDTYEQYF
TGTGCCAGCAGCCCAGGTATGGCTAGCGGGGACACCTACGAGCAGTACTTC
>NA|14|TRBV6-5|TRBJ1-2
CASSQLRGAYGYTF
TGTGCCAGCAGTCAGTTACGGGGTGCCTATGGCTACACCTTC
>NA|14|TRBV4-1|TRBJ2-7
CASSQVAVGSEQYF
TGCGCCAGCAGCCAAGTTGCGGTCGGGTCCGAGCAGTACTTC
>NA|14|TRBV15|TRBJ1-1
CATSSRHQNTEAFF
TGTGCCACCAGCAGCAGACACCAGAACACTGAAGCTTTCTTT
>TRBD1|15|TRBV19|TRBJ2-1
CASINGQGAYNEQFF
TGTGCCAGTATAAATGGGCAGGGGGCGTACAATGAGCAGTTCTTC
>TRBD2|16|TRBV9|TRBJ2-5
CASSVRAGGVQETQYF
TGTGCCAGCAGCGTAAGAGCGGGAGGGGTGCAGGAGACCCAGTACTTC
>NA|14|TRBV6-6|TRBJ1-1
CASRETGNPAEAFF
TGTGCCAGCAGGGAAACAGGGAATCCAGCTGAAGCTTTCTTT
>NA|12|TRBV13|TRBJ2-7
CASSNNSYEQYF
TGTGCCAGCAGCAACAACTCCTACGAGCAGTACTTC
>TRBD2|15|TRBV5-1|TRBJ2-7
CASSLEGPGGYEQYF
TGCGCCAGCAGCTTGGAAGGCCCGGGGGGCTACGAGCAGTACTTC
>TRBD1|14|TRBV5-1|TRBJ2-7
CASSPQGAVNEQYF
TGCGCCAGCAGCCCACAGGGGGCGGTCAACGAGCAGTACTTC
>NA|11|TRBV20-1|TRBJ2-5
CSAIRQETQYF
TGCAGTGCAATTCGCCAAGAGACCCAGTACTTC
>NA|15|TRBV11-2|TRBJ2-3
CASSRISGTRDTQYF
TGTGCCAGCAGCCGGATCTCAGGGACACGGGATACGCAGTATTTT
>TRBD1|16|TRBV30|TRBJ1-1
CAWRDLRDRAYTEAFF
TGTGCCTGGAGGGACCTCCGGGACAGGGCTTACACTGAAGCTTTCTTT
>NA|11|TRBV6-5|TRBJ2-7
CASSDSYEQYF
TGTGCCAGCAGCGACAGCTACGAGCAGTACTTC
>NA|15|TRBV11-2|TRBJ1-5
CASSQGRKGDQPQHF
TGTGCCAGCAGCCAGGGTAGGAAGGGGGATCAGCCCCAGCATTTT
>TRBD1|13|TRBV30|TRBJ1-2
CAWSPRGSYGYTF
TGTGCCTGGAGTCCCAGGGGGTCCTATGGCTACACCTTC
>NA|14|TRBV30|TRBJ1-3
CAWSGQFVGNTIYF
TGTGCCTGGAGTGGACAGTTTGTTGGAAACACCATATATTTT
>TRBD1|21|TRBV18|TRBJ2-1
CASSQPRPGQGRKQYYNEQFF
TGTGCCAGCTCGCAACCCCGCCCGGGACAGGGCCGAAAACAATACTACAATGAGCAGTTCTTC
>NA|15|TRBV7-3|TRBJ2-1
CASSSDSPPYNEQFF
TGTGCCAGCAGCTCGGACTCACCCCCCTACAATGAGCAGTTCTTC
>NA|16|TRBV7-2|TRBJ2-1
CASSLQLRQARNEQFF
TGTGCCAGCAGCTTACAATTAAGGCAGGCTCGCAATGAGCAGTTCTTC
>NA|14|TRBV4-1|TRBJ2-7
CASSQDGASYEQYF
TGCGCCAGCAGCCAAGATGGGGCCAGCTACGAGCAGTACTTC
>NA|11|TRBV7-9|TRBJ1-1
CASTPGGEAFF
TGTGCCAGCACCCCGGGGGGGGAAGCTTTCTTT
>NA|14|TRBV19|TRBJ1-1
CASSLLGASTEAFF
TGTGCCAGTAGCCTCCTAGGGGCGAGTACTGAAGCTTTCTTT
>NA|16|TRBV5-4|TRBJ2-1
CASSLGTPYPYNEQFF
TGTGCCAGCAGCTTGGGGACTCCCTACCCCTACAATGAGCAGTTCTTC
>NA|15|TRBV27|TRBJ1-5
CASSFLGTSNQHQHF
TGTGCCAGCAGTTTTCTCGGGACTAGCAATCAGCACCAGCATTTT
>NA|16|TRBV4-2|TRBJ2-1
CASSQDRGTVYNEQFF
TGTGCCAGCAGCCAAGATCGGGGGACAGTCTACAATGAGCAGTTCTTC
>TRBD1|15|TRBV19|TRBJ1-5
CASRTGANSNQPQHF
TGTGCCAGTAGGACAGGGGCCAACAGCAATCAGCCCCAGCATTTT